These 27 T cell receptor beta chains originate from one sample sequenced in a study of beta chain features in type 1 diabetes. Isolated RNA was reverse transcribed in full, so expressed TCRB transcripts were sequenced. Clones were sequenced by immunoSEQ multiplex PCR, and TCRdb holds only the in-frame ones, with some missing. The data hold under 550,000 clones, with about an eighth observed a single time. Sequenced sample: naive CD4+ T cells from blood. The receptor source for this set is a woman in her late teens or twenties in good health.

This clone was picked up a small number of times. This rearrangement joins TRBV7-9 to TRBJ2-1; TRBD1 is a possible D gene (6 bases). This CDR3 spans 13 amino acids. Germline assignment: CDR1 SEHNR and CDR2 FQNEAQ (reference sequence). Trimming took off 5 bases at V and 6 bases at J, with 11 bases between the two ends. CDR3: CASSPTGLNEQFF. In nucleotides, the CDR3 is TGTGCCAGCAGCCCGACAGGTCTCAATGAGCAGTTCTTC.

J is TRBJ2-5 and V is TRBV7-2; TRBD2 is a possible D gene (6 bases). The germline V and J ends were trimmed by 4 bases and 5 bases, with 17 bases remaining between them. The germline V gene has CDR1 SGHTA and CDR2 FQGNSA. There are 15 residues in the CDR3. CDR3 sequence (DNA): TGTGCCAGCAGCTCCCAGGGACTTCAAGGGGAGACCCAGTACTTC. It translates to CASSSQGLQGETQYF. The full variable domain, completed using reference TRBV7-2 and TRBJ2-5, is GAGVSQSPSNKVTEKGKDVELRCDPISGHTALYWYRQSLGQGLEFLIYFQGNSAPDKSGLPSDRFSAERTGGSVSTLTIQRTQQEDSAVYLCASSSQGLQGETQYFGPGTRLLVL.

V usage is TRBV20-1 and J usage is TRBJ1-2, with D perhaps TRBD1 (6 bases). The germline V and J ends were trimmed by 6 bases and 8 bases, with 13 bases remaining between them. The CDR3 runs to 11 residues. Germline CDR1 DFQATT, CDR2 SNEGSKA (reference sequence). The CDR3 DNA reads TGCAGTGCCCGGCAGGGGCGGGGCTACACCTTC. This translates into CSARQGRGYTF.

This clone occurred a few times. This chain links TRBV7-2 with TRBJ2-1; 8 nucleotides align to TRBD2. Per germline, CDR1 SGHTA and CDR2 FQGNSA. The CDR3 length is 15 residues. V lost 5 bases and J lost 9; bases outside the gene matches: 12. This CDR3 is CASSRSGRGSGEQFF. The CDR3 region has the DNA TGTGCCAGCAGCCGCAGCGGGAGAGGTTCTGGTGAGCAGTTCTTC.

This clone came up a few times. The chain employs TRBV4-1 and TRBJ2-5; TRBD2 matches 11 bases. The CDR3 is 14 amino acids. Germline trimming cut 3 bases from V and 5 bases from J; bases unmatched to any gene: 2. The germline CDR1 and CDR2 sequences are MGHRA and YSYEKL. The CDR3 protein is CASSHLAGGETQYF. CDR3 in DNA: TGCGCCAGCAGCCATCTAGCGGGAGGTGAGACCCAGTACTTC.

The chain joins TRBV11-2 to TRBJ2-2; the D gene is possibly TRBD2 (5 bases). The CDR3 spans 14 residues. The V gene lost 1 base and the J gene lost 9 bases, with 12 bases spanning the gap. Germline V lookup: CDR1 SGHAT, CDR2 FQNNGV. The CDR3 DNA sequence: TGTGCCAGCAGCTTAGGCGTACTAGTTCGGGAGCTGTTTTTT. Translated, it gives CASSLGVLVRELFF.

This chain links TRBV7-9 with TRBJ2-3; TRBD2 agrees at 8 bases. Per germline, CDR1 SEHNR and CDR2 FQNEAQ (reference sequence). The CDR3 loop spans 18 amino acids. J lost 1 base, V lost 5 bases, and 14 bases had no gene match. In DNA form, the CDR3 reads TGTGCCAGCAGCACCTACTCAGGTGGGCGGGGGGGCACAGATACGCAGTATTTT. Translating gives CASSTYSGGRGGTDTQYF.

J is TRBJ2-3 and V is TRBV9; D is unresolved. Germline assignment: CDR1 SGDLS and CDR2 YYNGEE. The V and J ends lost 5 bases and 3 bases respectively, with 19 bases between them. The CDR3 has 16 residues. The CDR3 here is CASRASDRWDTDTQYF. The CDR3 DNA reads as TGTGCCAGCAGAGCCAGCGACCGCTGGGATACAGATACGCAGTATTTT.

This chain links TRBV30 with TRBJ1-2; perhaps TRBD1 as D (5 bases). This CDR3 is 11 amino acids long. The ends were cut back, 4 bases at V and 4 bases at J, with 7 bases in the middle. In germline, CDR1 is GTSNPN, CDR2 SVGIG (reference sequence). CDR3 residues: CAWTRVYGYTF. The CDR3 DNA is TGTGCCTGGACCAGGGTCTATGGCTACACCTTC.

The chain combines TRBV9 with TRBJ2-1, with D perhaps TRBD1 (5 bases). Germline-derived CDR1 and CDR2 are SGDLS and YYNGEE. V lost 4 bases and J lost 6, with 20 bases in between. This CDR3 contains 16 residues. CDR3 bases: TGTGCCAGCAGCCCAAGGGGCGGTACAGTCGCCAATGAGCAGTTCTTC. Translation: CASSPRGGTVANEQFF.

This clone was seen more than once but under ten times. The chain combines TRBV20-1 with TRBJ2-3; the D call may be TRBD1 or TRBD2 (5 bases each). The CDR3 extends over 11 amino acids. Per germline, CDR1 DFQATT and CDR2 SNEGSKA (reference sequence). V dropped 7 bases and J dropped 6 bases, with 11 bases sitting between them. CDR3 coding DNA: TGCAGTGAGAGCGAGGGGGATACGCAGTATTTT. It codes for CSESEGDTQYF.

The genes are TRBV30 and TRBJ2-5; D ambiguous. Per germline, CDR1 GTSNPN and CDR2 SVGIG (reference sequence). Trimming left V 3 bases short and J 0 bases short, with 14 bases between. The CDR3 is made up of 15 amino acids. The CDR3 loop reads CAWRPRLAYQETQYF. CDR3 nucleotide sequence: TGTGCCTGGAGGCCGCGTCTGGCGTACCAAGAGACCCAGTACTTC.

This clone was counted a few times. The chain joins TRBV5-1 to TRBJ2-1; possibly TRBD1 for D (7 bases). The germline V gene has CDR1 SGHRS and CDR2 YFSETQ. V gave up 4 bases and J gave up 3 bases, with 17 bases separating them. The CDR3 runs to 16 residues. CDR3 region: CASSAARQGGYNEQFF. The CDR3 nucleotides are TGCGCCAGCAGCGCAGCCCGACAGGGAGGCTACAATGAGCAGTTCTTC.

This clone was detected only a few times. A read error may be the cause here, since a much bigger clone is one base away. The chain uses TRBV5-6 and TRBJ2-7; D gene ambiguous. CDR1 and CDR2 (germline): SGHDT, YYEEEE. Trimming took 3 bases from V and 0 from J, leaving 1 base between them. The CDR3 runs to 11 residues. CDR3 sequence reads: CASSSSYEQYV. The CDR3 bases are TGTGCCAGCAGCTCCTCCTACGAGCAGTACGTC.

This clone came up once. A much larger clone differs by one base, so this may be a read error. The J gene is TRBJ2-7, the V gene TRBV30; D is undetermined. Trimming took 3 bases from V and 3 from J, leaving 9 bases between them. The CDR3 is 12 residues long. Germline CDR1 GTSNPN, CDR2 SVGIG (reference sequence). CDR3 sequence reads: CAWRPSHYEQYF. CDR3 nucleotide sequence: TGTGCCTGGAGGCCCTCCCACTACGAGCAGTACTTC.

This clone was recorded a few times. CDR3 sequence reads: CASSSEGPSYEQYF. The CDR3 bases are TGTGCCAGCAGTTCCGAGGGACCCTCCTACGAGCAGTACTTC. The chain links TRBV6-6 to TRBJ2-7; D assignment may be TRBD1 or TRBD2 (5 bases each). The CDR3 loop spans 14 amino acids. Trimming removed 4 bases from V and 0 bases from J, with 10 bases in between. The germline gives CDR1 MNHNY, CDR2 SVGAGI (reference sequence).

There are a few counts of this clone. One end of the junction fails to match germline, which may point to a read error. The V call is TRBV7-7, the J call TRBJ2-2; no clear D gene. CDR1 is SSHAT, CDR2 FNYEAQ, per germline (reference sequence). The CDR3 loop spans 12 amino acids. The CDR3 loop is CASSFPGGELFF. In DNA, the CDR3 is TGTGCTAGCAGCTTTCCCGGTGGGGAGCTGTTTTTT.

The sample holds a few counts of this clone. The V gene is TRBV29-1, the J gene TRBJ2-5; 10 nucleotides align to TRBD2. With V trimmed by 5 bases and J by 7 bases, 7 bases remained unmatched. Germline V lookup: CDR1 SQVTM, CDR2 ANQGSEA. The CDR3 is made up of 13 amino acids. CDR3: CSVSSGRAATQYF. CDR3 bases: TGCAGCGTTTCGAGCGGGAGGGCCGCGACCCAGTACTTC.

The CDR3 spells CASSRRDGSYEQYF. For the CDR3, the DNA is TGTGCCAGCAGCCGAAGGGACGGCTCCTACGAGCAGTACTTC. This chain uses TRBV27 with TRBJ2-7; tentatively, D is TRBD1 or TRBD2 (5 bases each). Deletions cut 6 bases from V and 0 bases from J, with 12 bases between. The CDR3 consists of 14 residues. Germline lookup yields CDR1 MNHEY and CDR2 SMNVEV (reference sequence).

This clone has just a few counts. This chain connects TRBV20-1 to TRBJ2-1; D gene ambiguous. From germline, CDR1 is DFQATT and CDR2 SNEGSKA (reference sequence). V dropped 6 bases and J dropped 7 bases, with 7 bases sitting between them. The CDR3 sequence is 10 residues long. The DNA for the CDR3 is TGCAGTGCCCTGGGGAATGAGCAGTTCTTC. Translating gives CSALGNEQFF.

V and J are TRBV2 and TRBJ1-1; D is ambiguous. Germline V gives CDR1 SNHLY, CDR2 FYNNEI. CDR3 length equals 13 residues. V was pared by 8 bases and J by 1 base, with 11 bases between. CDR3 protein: CASSRVKNTEAFF. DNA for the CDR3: TGTGCCAGCTCCCGCGTGAAGAACACTGAAGCTTTCTTT.

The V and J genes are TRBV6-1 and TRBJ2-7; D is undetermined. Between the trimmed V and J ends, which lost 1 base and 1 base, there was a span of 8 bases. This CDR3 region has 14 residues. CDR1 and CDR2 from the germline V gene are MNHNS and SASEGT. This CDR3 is CASSEDPRSYEQYV. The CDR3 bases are TGTGCCAGCAGTGAAGATCCCAGGTCCTACGAGCAGTACGTC.

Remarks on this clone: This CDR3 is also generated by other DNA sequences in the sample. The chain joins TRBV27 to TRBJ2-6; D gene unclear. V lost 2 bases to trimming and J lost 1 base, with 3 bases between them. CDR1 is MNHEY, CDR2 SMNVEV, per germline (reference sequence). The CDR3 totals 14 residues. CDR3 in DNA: TGTGCCAGCAGTTTAAGTTCTGGGGCCAACGTCCTGACTTTC. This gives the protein CASSLSSGANVLTF.

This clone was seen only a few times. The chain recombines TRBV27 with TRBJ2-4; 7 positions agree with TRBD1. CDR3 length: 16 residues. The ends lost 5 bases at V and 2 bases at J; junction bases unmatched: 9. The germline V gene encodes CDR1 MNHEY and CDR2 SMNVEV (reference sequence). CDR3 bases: TGTGCCAGCAGTACCCACCGGGACAGTACCAAAAACATTCAGTACTTC. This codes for CASSTHRDSTKNIQYF.

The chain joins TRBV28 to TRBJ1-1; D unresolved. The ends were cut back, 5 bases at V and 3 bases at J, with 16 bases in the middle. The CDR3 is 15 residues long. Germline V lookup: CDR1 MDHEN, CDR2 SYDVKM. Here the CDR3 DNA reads TGTGCCAGCAGTACCCCGGGAGACGGGTACACTGAAGCTTTCTTT. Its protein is CASSTPGDGYTEAFF. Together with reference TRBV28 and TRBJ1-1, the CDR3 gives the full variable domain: DVKVTQSSRYLVKRTGEKVFLECVQDMDHENMFWYRQDPGLGLRLIYFSYDVKMKEKGDIPEGYSVSREKKERFSLILESASTNQTSMYLCASSTPGDGYTEAFFGQGTRLTVV.

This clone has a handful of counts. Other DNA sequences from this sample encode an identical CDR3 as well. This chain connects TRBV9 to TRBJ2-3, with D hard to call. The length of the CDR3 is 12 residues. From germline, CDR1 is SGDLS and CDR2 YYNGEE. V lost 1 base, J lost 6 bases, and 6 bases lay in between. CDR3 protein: CASSVTLDTQYF. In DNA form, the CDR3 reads TGTGCCAGCAGCGTAACACTGGATACGCAGTATTTT.

The CDR3 region has the DNA TGTGCCAGCGTCCCAAGTGCGGGAGGGCCTAGCAATGAGCAGTTCTTC. Its protein product is CASVPSAGGPSNEQFF. This chain connects TRBV5-4 to TRBJ2-1; TRBD2 aligns across 9 bases. This CDR3 contains 16 residues. With 7 bases clipped from V and 6 bases from J, the junction kept 14 bases outside the gene matches. Germline assignment: CDR1 SGHNT and CDR2 YYREEE (reference sequence).